Below, 13 T cell receptor beta chains from the same sample are listed, as sequenced in a study of read filtering for tumor transcriptome and immune sequencing. This library used roughly 400 ng RNA and molecular barcoded adaptors spanning alpha/delta and beta/gamma chains. TCRdb ran MiXCR on the reads and lists one entry per CDR3 protein. The sample gives some 80,000 distinct CDR3 sequences, over 9% of which show up once; 15% is in the top ten. The specimen was a population of CD138-negative cells sorted from bone marrow. The origin of the receptors is a donor over 35 with multiple myeloma.

This clonotype has a count of ten or more. The chain joins TRBV19 to TRBJ2-2; no reliable D call. Trimming stripped 4 bases from V and 7 bases from J, with 10 bases between. Looked up from germline, CDR1 is LNHDA and CDR2 is SQIVND (reference sequence). The CDR3 covers 13 residues. CDR3 nucleotide sequence: TGTGCCAGTAGTAAAGGGTCCGGCGGGGAGCTGTTTTTT. Protein sequence: CASSKGSGGELFF.

This clonotype has a single count. Given a far larger clone just one base away, this is likely a sequencing read error. The genes are TRBV12-3 or TRBV12-4 and TRBJ1-5, with D possibly matching TRBD1 (5 bases). The CDR3 consists of 14 residues. The CDR3 reads CGSSSFQGREPQHF. CDR3 DNA sequence: TGTGGCAGCAGTTCCTTTCAGGGAAGGGAGCCCCAGCATTTT.

This clonotype was picked up a small number of times. A read error may be the cause here, since a much bigger clone is one base away. This chain joins TRBV10-3 and TRBJ2-1, with D possibly TRBD2 on 7 matching bases. This CDR3 spans 13 amino acids. Germline V CDR1 and CDR2: ENHRY, SYGVKD. CDR3 bases: TGTGCCATCAGTGACGCGGGGGACAAGGAGCAGTTCTTC. This codes for CAISDAGDKEQFF.

This clonotype occurred many times. At one end, the junction sequence differs from germline, possibly due to a read error. This chain connects TRBV27 to TRBJ2-2, with TRBD1 matching over 7 bases. Germline lookup yields CDR1 MNHEY and CDR2 SMNVEV (reference sequence). CDR3 length: 14 amino acids. The CDR3 DNA reads as TGTGCCAGCAGTAAGGGACAGAGCACCGGGGAGCTGTTCTTT. Translation gives CASSKGQSTGELFF.

At least ten counts were recorded for this clonotype. V and J are TRBV13 and TRBJ2-1; D gene ambiguous. From germline, CDR1 is PRHDT and CDR2 FYEKMQ (reference sequence). The germline V and J ends were trimmed by 5 bases and 12 bases, with 14 bases remaining between them. The CDR3 contains 12 residues. This CDR3 reads CASSPASLGQFF. In DNA form, the CDR3 reads TGTGCCAGCAGCCCAGCCAGTTTAGGGCAGTTCTTC.

Many counts were recorded for this clonotype. The genes are TRBV20-1 and TRBJ2-3; D not certain. This CDR3 spans 14 amino acids. V gave up 0 bases and J gave up 1 base, with 8 bases separating them. Germline V gene data show CDR1 as DFQATT and CDR2 as SNEGSKA (reference sequence). CDR3 sequence: CSARDGRGTDTQYF. The CDR3 DNA reads as TGCAGTGCTAGAGATGGTCGGGGCACAGATACGCAGTATTTT.

Many counts were recorded for this clonotype. The V call is TRBV6-5, the J call TRBJ1-1; TRBD1 matches 9 bases. The V and J ends lost 6 bases and 2 bases, in that order; junction bases with no gene match: 7. The CDR3 sequence is 15 residues long. In germline, CDR1 is MNHEY, CDR2 SVGAGI. In nucleotides, the CDR3 is TGTGCCAGCAGCTCCGGGACAGGGATAAACACTGAAGCTTTCTTT. Protein product: CASSSGTGINTEAFF.

This clonotype counts as medium-sized (0.01 to 0.1%). The chain combines TRBV20-1 with TRBJ2-1, with D perhaps TRBD2 (7 bases). The CDR3 has 13 amino acids. CDR1 is DFQATT and CDR2 is SNEGSKA in the germline V gene (reference sequence). Trimming took 5 bases from V and 9 from J, leaving 17 bases between them. The CDR3 here is CSAPGGGGVEQFF. The DNA for the CDR3 is TGCAGTGCTCCTGGGGGGGGCGGGGTTGAGCAGTTCTTC.

There are many counts of this clonotype. The chain joins TRBV28 to TRBJ2-1; D perhaps matches TRBD1 (5 bases). The CDR3 is 15 amino acids. The V gene lost 6 bases and the J gene lost 0 bases, with 12 bases spanning the gap. Germline CDR1 and CDR2: MDHEN and SYDVKM. The CDR3 region has the DNA TGTGCCAGCAGCTTGGGGCGGAGCTCCTACAATGAGCAGTTCTTC. Its protein product is CASSLGRSSYNEQFF.

This clonotype was recorded at least ten times. The rearrangement joins TRBV28 to TRBJ2-5; TRBD2 matches 7 bases. With 2 bases clipped from V and 5 bases from J, the junction kept 8 bases outside the gene matches. From germline, CDR1 is MDHEN and CDR2 SYDVKM. CDR3 size: 15 residues. The CDR3 region has the DNA TGTGCCAGCAGTTTAGCAGAGACTAGCAGGGAGACCCAGTACTTC. Its protein product is CASSLAETSRETQYF.

This clonotype was seen repeatedly, ten times or more. The genes are TRBV5-1 and TRBJ2-6; tentatively, D is TRBD2 (5 bases). Germline V gene sequence: CDR1 SGHRS, CDR2 YFSETQ. Trimming cost V 1 base and J 1 base, with 6 bases left between them. This CDR3 spans 15 amino acids. CDR3 nucleotides: TGCGCCAGCAGCTTGTCGGGGTCTGGGGCCAACGTCCTGACTTTC. This encodes CASSLSGSGANVLTF.

Remarks on this clonotype: This may be a read error, as it is one base from a much larger clone. The chain is built from TRBV6-2 or TRBV6-3 and TRBJ2-5; D not certain. Germline V gives CDR1 MNHEY, CDR2 SVGEGT. V was cut by 2 bases and J by 0 bases, with 13 bases left in between. The length of the CDR3 is 16 residues. The CDR3 DNA follows: TGTGCCAGCAGTTACGGCCTGGGCGTGTACCAAGAGACCCAGTACTTC. It yields the protein CASSYGLGVYQETQYF.

About this clonotype itself: This may stem from a read error, because a much larger clone lies one nucleotide away. CDR3 region: CASRYYLDEQFF. In DNA form, the CDR3 reads TGTGCCAGCAGGTACTACCTCGATGAGCAGTTCTTC. The chain combines TRBV6-2 or TRBV6-3 with TRBJ2-1; D unclear. Looked up from germline, CDR1 is MNHEY and CDR2 is SVGEGT. The CDR3 consists of 12 residues.